Detailed here is one T cell receptor (beta chain). This specimen belongs to a study of CD8 T cells in Susac syndrome. Sequencing of TCR beta drew on CD8+ and CD4+ T cells from blood. Purification of the CD8+ and CD4+ T cells relied on negative isolation, and TEMRA cells underwent FACS enrichment. The CDR3 sequence is 15 residues long. Unmatched junction bases numbered 4, after V lost 5 bases and J lost 0 bases. Germline assignment: CDR1 SNHLY and CDR2 FYNNEI. Random hexamers were used to reverse transcribe roughly 0.45 to 1 ug of RNA. TCRdb re-analysed the immunoSEQ multiplex PCR reads in MiXCR, keeping a single row per CDR3 protein. Seen here are over 100,000 distinct CDR3 sequences, approximately 91% observed once, and the top ten hold about 0.14%.

V gene TRBV2 combines with J gene TRBJ2-4, with TRBD1 identical over 7 bases. The clonotype originates from a human donor in good health. The source material was CD4+ T cells from PBMCs. The CDR3 sequence: CASSQGGLAKNIQYF. The CDR3 nucleotides are TGTGCCAGCAGTCAAGGGGGCCTAGCCAAAAACATTCAGTACTTC. Full variable domain (remainder filled in from reference TRBV2 and TRBJ2-4): EPEVTQTPSHQVTQMGQEVILRCVPISNHLYFYWYRQILGQKVEFLVSFYNNEISEKSEIFDDQFSVERPDGSNFTLKIRSTKLEDSAMYFCASSQGGLAKNIQYFGAGTRLSVL.